Each of the 4 T cell receptor beta chains below was sequenced from the same sample in a study of T cell repertoires in cytomegalovirus infection. TCRdb reanalysed the reads using MiXCR and keeps one entry per CDR3 protein. The sample carries around 740,000 distinct CDR3 sequences, 35% to 40% recorded once. Sequenced sample: PBMCs. These receptors all stem from a human donor in good health (CMV status not recorded). Some clones in this sample may be carry-over from other donors' samples.

This clonotype occurred a few times. The V call is TRBV7-6, the J call TRBJ2-5, with 11 bases fitting TRBD2. V trimming: 1 base; J trimming: 5 bases; junction bases outside the gene matches: 9. This CDR3 is built from 17 residues. Germline loops: CDR1 SGHVS, CDR2 FNYEAQ. The CDR3 loop is CASSLVTSGSMEETQYF. The CDR3 DNA is TGTGCCAGCAGCTTAGTAACTAGCGGGAGCATGGAGGAGACCCAGTACTTC.

The table lists this clonotype with many counts. V is TRBV12-5 and J is TRBJ2-1; 7 nucleotides align to TRBD1. In germline, CDR1 is LGHNT, CDR2 FRNRAP. CDR3 length: 14 amino acids. The V and J ends lost 2 bases and 8 bases, in that order; junction bases with no gene match: 6. The CDR3 DNA sequence: TGTGCTAGTGGTTTGCGGGACAGAACCGATGAGCAGTTCTTC. Its translation: CASGLRDRTDEQFF.

There are many counts of this clonotype. The gene calls are TRBV7-3 and TRBJ2-1; 10 bases line up with TRBD1. CDR1 is SGHTA and CDR2 is FQGTGA in the germline V gene. The CDR3 spans 19 residues. Trimming took 5 bases from V and 0 from J; bases not matched to a gene: 13. Here the CDR3 reads CASSPRDRGLESSYNEQFF. CDR3 sequence (DNA): TGTGCCAGCAGCCCCCGGGACAGGGGCCTGGAGAGCTCCTACAATGAGCAGTTCTTC. The variable domain in full, completed from reference TRBV7-3 and TRBJ2-1, reads GAGVSQTPSNKVTEKGKYVELRCDPISGHTALYWYRQSLGQGPEFLIYFQGTGAADDSGLPNDRFFAVRPEGSVSTLKIQRTERGDSAVYLCASSPRDRGLESSYNEQFFGPGTRLTVL.

The rearrangement joins TRBV6-1 to TRBJ1-1; no firm D call. Germline CDR1 MNHNS, CDR2 SASEGT. The CDR3 spans 11 residues. V lost 8 bases and J 1 base, leaving 5 bases between the germline ends. CDR3 nucleotides: TGTGCCAGCCCTCGGAACACTGAAGCTTTCTTT. Protein sequence: CASPRNTEAFF.